Here is one T cell receptor beta chain with its context. The antigen remains undetermined. The method was immunoSEQ multiplex PCR; TCRdb's version includes in-frame clones alone and lacks a portion of them. Counted here are 30,000 to 45,000 clones, 85% occurring once; the ten biggest clones make up approximately 3.6%. The sample is drawn from a study of PD-1 blockade in mismatch repair-deficient tumors. Across the study: Enrolled about 2013-2017, patients had progressing, pretreated mismatch repair-deficient cancers of 12 types.

Trimming left V 2 bases short and J 2 bases short, with 13 bases between. This CDR3 comprises 14 residues. Looked up from germline, CDR1 is GTSNPN and CDR2 is SVGIG (reference sequence). Every patient had mismatch repair deficiency by PCR or immunohistochemistry. TCRs were sequenced from a few patients responding to pembrolizumab. Findings of the study overall: Tumor-resident clones, often undetectable pretreatment in blood, expanded then contracted after pembrolizumab.

This clonotype was sampled from an adult with mismatch repair-deficient cancer. Source: peripheral blood, taken approximately 78 weeks after starting pembrolizumab. The chain employs TRBV30 and TRBJ2-7; D gene uncertain. CDR3 residues: CAWSPAVIPYEQYF. Written as DNA, the CDR3 is TGTGCCTGGAGTCCCGCCGTCATACCCTACGAGCAGTACTTC.